This passage covers 9 T cell receptor beta chains from one sample sequenced in a study of shared clonotypes between healthy human individuals. Method: immunoSEQ multiplex PCR; TCRdb's copy keeps in-frame clones and lacks some. The sample holds about 1.5 million clones, 95% to 99% seen once. The material sequenced was naive CD4+ T cells sorted from blood. As to subset: CD45RA+ positively selected. The receptors stem from a man between 25 and 39 years old in good health.

The chain employs TRBV5-1 and TRBJ1-4, with 10 bases lining up with TRBD1. CDR3 length: 15 residues. V dropped 3 bases and J dropped 4; count of bases not matched to a gene: 3. Germline CDR1 is SGHRS and CDR2 is YFSETQ. The CDR3 spells CASSWGQGSNEKLFF. The CDR3 DNA reads TGCGCCAGCAGCTGGGGACAGGGGAGTAATGAAAAACTGTTTTTT.

The genes are TRBV10-2 and TRBJ2-2; D unclear. Germline lookup yields CDR1 WSHSY and CDR2 SAAADI. The V and J ends lost 10 bases and 6 bases respectively, with 12 bases between them. The CDR3 is 12 residues long. CDR3 DNA sequence: TGCGCCATAACGGTACCCCCCGGGGAGCTGTTTTTT. Amino acids: CAITVPPGELFF.

The gene calls are TRBV10-3 and TRBJ2-1; 11 nucleotides line up with TRBD2. Trimming took 10 bases from V and 15 from J; bases not matched to a gene: 5. This CDR3 region has 10 residues. Germline V lookup: CDR1 ENHRY, CDR2 SYGVKD. The CDR3 sequence is CATWTSGLFF. CDR3 sequence (DNA): TGTGCCACTTGGACTAGCGGGTTGTTCTTC.

This clone showed up just once. The rearrangement joins TRBV30 to TRBJ2-1; 7 bases match TRBD2. The CDR3 runs 14 residues. Per germline, CDR1 GTSNPN and CDR2 SVGIG (reference sequence). J was trimmed by 8 bases and V by 4 bases; bases with no gene match: 11. The CDR3 DNA reads as TGTGCCTGGACTCAGGGCGGGAGTAAGTATGAGCAGTTCTTC. Translated: CAWTQGGSKYEQFF. Full variable domain (missing parts from reference TRBV30 and TRBJ2-1): SQTIHQWPATLVQPVGSPLSLECTVEGTSNPNLYWYRQAAGRGLQLLFYSVGIGQISSEVPQNLSASRPQDRQFILSSKKLLLSDSGFYLCAWTQGGSKYEQFFGPGTRLTVL.

This clone is a singleton in its sample. The chain is built from TRBV7-9 and TRBJ2-5; D is possibly TRBD1 or TRBD2 (6 bases each). Germline V gene sequence: CDR1 SEHNR, CDR2 FQNEAQ (reference sequence). The CDR3 contains 15 residues. V dropped 7 bases and J dropped 5 bases, with 20 bases sitting between them. The CDR3 loop is CASTTEGDSEETQYF. The DNA of the CDR3 is TGTGCCAGCACAACCGAGGGGGACTCGGAGGAGACCCAGTACTTC.

V and J are TRBV14 and TRBJ1-2; the match to TRBD1 covers 9 bases. V shed 1 base, J shed 7 bases, and the junction held 10 bases outside the gene matches. CDR1 and CDR2 (germline): SGHDN, FVKESK. This CDR3 region has 16 residues. The CDR3 here is CASSQGGTGTPRGYTF. The CDR3 coding sequence is TGTGCCAGCAGCCAAGGGGGGACAGGGACGCCGCGTGGCTACACCTTC.

The chain recombines TRBV9 with TRBJ2-1; 7 bases align to TRBD2. V was clipped by 0 bases and J by 6 bases; unmatched bases: 12. Germline loops: CDR1 SGDLS, CDR2 YYNGEE. The CDR3 runs to 17 residues. The CDR3 nucleotides read TGTGCCAGCAGCGTAGAGCTAGCGGAACGCCAACCCAATGAGCAGTTCTTC. Protein product: CASSVELAERQPNEQFF.

The V call is TRBV27, the J call TRBJ2-5, with 10 bases that match TRBD1. The V gene end was trimmed by 0 bases and the J gene end by 4 bases; junction bases not matched to a gene: 5. In germline, CDR1 is MNHEY, CDR2 SMNVEV (reference sequence). The CDR3 has 16 amino acids. The CDR3 DNA reads TGTGCCAGCAGTTTATCGACAGGGGGCCTTGGAGAGACCCAGTACTTC. Translation gives CASSLSTGGLGETQYF.

The chain combines TRBV5-4 with TRBJ1-1; TRBD1 matches at 7 bases. V shed 2 bases, J shed 4 bases, and the junction held 5 bases outside the gene matches. Germline V gene lookup returns CDR1 SGHNT and CDR2 YYREEE (reference sequence). The CDR3 covers 14 residues. CDR3 loop: CASSLTRGSTEAFF. The CDR3 bases are TGTGCCAGCAGCTTAACCAGGGGGAGCACTGAAGCTTTCTTT. Combining the CDR3 with reference TRBV5-4 and TRBJ1-1 gives the whole variable domain ETGVTQSPTHLIKTRGQQVTLRCSSQSGHNTVSWYQQALGQGPQFIFQYYREEENGRGNFPPRFSGLQFPNYSSELNVNALELDDSALYLCASSLTRGSTEAFFGQGTRLTVV.